This T cell receptor beta chain originates from a study of CD4 and CD8 cells across lung adenocarcinoma regions. TCRdb recomputed calls from the PCR reads with MiXCR, one row per CDR3 protein. The repertoire holds about 25,000 distinct CDR3 sequences, with less than 60% as singletons. Turning to this clonotype: The junction departs from germline at one end; a sequencing error may be responsible.

The patients had localized lung adenocarcinoma, a non-small cell subtype. The CDR3 runs to 11 residues. Germline V CDR1 and CDR2: MNHNS, SASEGT. V and J are TRBV6-1 and TRBJ2-2; D uncertain. Input material: CD8+ T cells from the center of a lung tumor. The origin of this receptor is a male donor with lung adenocarcinoma. The CD4 and CD8 labels of this study may be unreliable. The CDR3 sequence is CACAQTSELFF. The CDR3 nucleotides read TGTGCCTGCGCCCAGACCAGTGAGCTGTTTTTC.